The rows below give T cell receptor beta chains drawn from one sample of a study of cytomegalovirus exposure and HLA in healthy donors. Sequencing used immunoSEQ multiplex PCR; TCRdb keeps in-frame clones, though not all of them. The table lists approximately 100,000 clones, more than 60% of them singletons. Sequencing was performed on PBMCs. The receptor set was obtained from a woman between 18 and 29 years old in good health and CMV-seropositive. The CDR3 runs from the conserved cysteine through the conserved F or W. Each record gives: V gene, J gene, clone size, D gene, CDR3 DNA, CDR3 protein. A D gene is named only where the DNA matches it firmly. A row's size may be missing; if present it is once, few, many or a size class.

>TRBV28|TRBJ2-1|few|-
TGTGCCAGTCGGGGTCCCCTTAGTTACAATGAGCAGTTCTTC
CASRGPLSYNEQFF
>TRBV7-9|TRBJ2-7|-|-
TGTGCCAGCGATGACACCTCCTACGAGCAGTACTTC
CASDDTSYEQYF
>TRBV4-1|TRBJ2-1|-|TRBD1
TGCGCCAGCAGCCAAGTCCTGACAGGGGCCTACATCAATGAGCAGTTCTTC
CASSQVLTGAYINEQFF
>TRBV19|TRBJ2-7|-|TRBD2
TGTGCCAGTAAGTTAGCGGGAGGTAACGAGCAGTACTTC
CASKLAGGNEQYF
>TRBV13|TRBJ2-2|-|TRBD2
TGTGCCAGCAGCTTAAGGCTAGCGGGAGGCACCGGGGAGCTGTTTTTT
CASSLRLAGGTGELFF
>TRBV5-1|TRBJ2-3|-|-
TGCGCCAGCAGCTTGGTTAGCGGTGCTAGCACAGATACGCAGTATTTT
CASSLVSGASTDTQYF
>TRBV9|TRBJ1-1|-|-
TGTGCCAGCAGCGGCAAACAGGGACAGAACACTGAAGCTTTCTTT
CASSGKQGQNTEAFF
>TRBV6-5|TRBJ2-7|-|TRBD1
TGTGCCAGCAGTCCCGACAGGGGGCACGAGCAGTACTTC
CASSPDRGHEQYF
>TRBV15|TRBJ2-2|-|TRBD2
TGTGCCACCAGCAGAGAGTGGCGGGAGGGCCCCACCGGGGAGCTGTTTTTT
CATSREWREGPTGELFF
>TRBV5-1|TRBJ2-1|-|-
TGCGCCAGCAGCGGCGGAGTGAGCTCCTACAATGAGCAGTTCTTC
CASSGGVSSYNEQFF
>TRBV10-3|TRBJ1-2|once|-
TGTGCCATAGTGGGAGGAGCGAGCTACACCTTC
CAIVGGASYTF
>TRBV27|TRBJ2-1|-|TRBD2
TGTGCCAGCAGCCATAAACTAGCGGGCTACTCCTACAATGAGCAGTTCTTC
CASSHKLAGYSYNEQFF
>TRBV19|TRBJ2-7|-|TRBD2
TGTGCCAGTAGTATAATTAGCGGGAGTCAAGAGCAGTACTTC
CASSIISGSQEQYF
>TRBV5-4|TRBJ2-7|-|-
TGTGCCAGCAGCTCGCCGGCCCTTAAGGGGGACGAGCAGTACTTC
CASSSPALKGDEQYF
>TRBV5-8|TRBJ1-2|-|-
TGTGCCGCACGGTGGAACTATGGCTACACCTTC
CAARWNYGYTF
>TRBV5-4|TRBJ2-1|-|TRBD2
TGTGCCAGCAGACCGGGGACTAGCGGATACAATGAGCAGTTCTTC
CASRPGTSGYNEQFF
>TRBV5-4|TRBJ2-5|-|TRBD2
TGTGCCAGCAGCTTGACCGTTCCGACTAGCGGGGCCCGGGAGACCCAGTACTTC
CASSLTVPTSGARETQYF
>TRBV18|TRBJ2-7|-|-
TGTGCCAGCTCACCACCTACTAGATCCAACGAGCAGTACTTC
CASSPPTRSNEQYF
>TRBV5-4|TRBJ2-7|-|TRBD1
TGTGCCAGCAGCTCAGGGGGCCACTCCTACGAGCAGTACTTC
CASSSGGHSYEQYF
>TRBV6-6|TRBJ2-2|few|TRBD2
TGTGCCAGCGGACTAGCTAACACCGGGGAGCTGTTTTTT
CASGLANTGELFF
>TRBV4-1|TRBJ2-5|-|TRBD2
TGCGCCAGCAGCCAAGGCTCGGGCGGGGGGGAAGAGACCCAGTACTTC
CASSQGSGGGEETQYF
>TRBV5-6|TRBJ2-7|few|-
TGTGCCAGCAGCTCAGTCGAACGGGGGGAGCAGTACTTC
CASSSVERGEQYF
>TRBV25-1|TRBJ2-1|-|-
TGTGCCAGCAGTAGGCTTCGGGACACCAAGTACAATGAGCAGTTCTTC
CASSRLRDTKYNEQFF
>TRBV10-3|TRBJ2-2|-|TRBD2
TGTGCCATCAGTGAGCTAGCGGGAGCCGGGGAGCTGTTTTTT
CAISELAGAGELFF
>TRBV15|TRBJ2-1|few|TRBD2
TGTGCCACCAGTACCGGGGTAGCGGGATTATCCCATGAGCAGTTCTTC
CATSTGVAGLSHEQFF
>TRBV28|TRBJ1-4|-|TRBD1
TGTGCCAGCAGTTCGGGACAGGGAGGAGAAAAACTGTTTTTT
CASSSGQGGEKLFF
>TRBV28|TRBJ1-5|-|-
TGTGCCAGCAGTTCTCCCGCGTTTAGCAATCAGCCCCAGCATTTT
CASSSPAFSNQPQHF
>TRBV27|TRBJ1-4|-|-
TGTGCCAGCAGTTCCGGTGGAGGGGATGAAAAACTGTTTTTT
CASSSGGGDEKLFF
>TRBV5-4|TRBJ2-1|-|TRBD1
TGTGCCAGCAGCTTTCAGGGGGCGAGTGAGCAGTTCTTC
CASSFQGASEQFF
>TRBV7-8|TRBJ1-3|-|-
TGTGCCAGCAGCCAACCCCCCTACGGGAGCTCTGGAAACACCATATATTTT
CASSQPPYGSSGNTIYF
>TRBV27|TRBJ1-2|-|-
TGTGCCAGCAGTTTTGGGCGGGAAGATAAGAGCTACACCTTC
CASSFGREDKSYTF
>TRBV7-3|TRBJ2-1|-|TRBD1
TGTGCCAGCAGCTTGGGACAGGCCTACAATGAGCAGTTCTTC
CASSLGQAYNEQFF
>TRBV7-2|TRBJ2-3|-|-
TGTGCCAGCAGCTTGCGCGGCCACCACACAGATACGCAGTATTTT
CASSLRGHHTDTQYF
>TRBV29-1|TRBJ1-6|-|-
TGCAGCGTTGGGGAGGGGGGAATAGGCCACTTT
CSVGEGGIGHF
>TRBV5-1|TRBJ2-5|-|-
TGCGCCAGCAGCTTGTTTCCGGGGCAAGAGACCCAGTACTTC
CASSLFPGQETQYF
>TRBV5-1|TRBJ2-1|-|TRBD2
TGCGCCAGCAGCTCGACTAGCGCCCCCCCGGGCAATGAGCAGTTCTTC
CASSSTSAPPGNEQFF
>TRBV18|TRBJ1-4|-|-
TGTGCCAGCTCCCGAGGAATCGATGAAAAACTGTTTTTT
CASSRGIDEKLFF
>TRBV4-3|TRBJ2-7|-|-
TGCGCCAGCAGCCAAGCCCTCCAGGGATACGAGCAGTACTTC
CASSQALQGYEQYF
>TRBV28|TRBJ2-3|-|-
TGTGCCAGCTCTTCAGGGTCGGGAGATACGCAGTATTTT
CASSSGSGDTQYF
>TRBV5-6|TRBJ1-5|-|-
TGTGCCAGCAGCCCCCTCGGGGGTTACCAGCCCCAGCATTTT
CASSPLGGYQPQHF
>TRBV13|TRBJ1-3|-|TRBD1
TGTGCCAGCAGCTCACAGGGGGATGGAAACACCATATATTTT
CASSSQGDGNTIYF